A single sample is the source of the 19 T cell receptor beta chains below, sequenced in a study of blood T cell repertoires in COVID-19. The table came from immunoSEQ multiplex PCR; TCRdb's copy has only in-frame clones and leaves some out. The table includes some 90,000 clones, 80% to 90% detected once. Sample: peripheral blood. Every receptor here comes from a man older than 75 with active or convalescent COVID-19.

The CDR3 DNA is TGTGCCATCAGAGGGACTAGCGGATCCTTTTCCTACAATGAGCAGTTCTTC. Its translation is CAIRGTSGSFSYNEQFF. The chain has TRBV10-3 and TRBJ2-1; 11 bases align to TRBD2. Germline V gene lookup returns CDR1 ENHRY and CDR2 SYGVKD. The length of the CDR3 is 17 residues. The V segment lost 6 bases and the J segment 1 base; nucleotides outside the gene matches: 8.

DNA for the CDR3: TGTGCCAGTAGTATGGGGGGGCAAAACGGGGAGCTGTTTTTT. It encodes CASSMGGQNGELFF. The rearrangement uses TRBV19 and TRBJ2-2, with a possible D match to TRBD2 (7 bases). The CDR3 is 14 residues long. CDR1 and CDR2 from the germline V gene are LNHDA and SQIVND (reference sequence). V was trimmed by 3 bases and J by 7 bases, leaving 12 bases between them.

V is TRBV20-1 and J is TRBJ2-4; the match to TRBD2 covers 10 bases. Germline V gene lookup returns CDR1 DFQATT and CDR2 SNEGSKA (reference sequence). This CDR3 has 15 residues. With 3 bases clipped from V and 6 bases from J, the junction kept 8 bases outside the gene matches. The CDR3 DNA reads TGCAGTGCTAGTCTTCTAGCGGGAGCTGGAAACATTCAGTACTTC. Encoded protein: CSASLLAGAGNIQYF.

J is TRBJ2-7 and V is TRBV5-1, with 9 bases matching TRBD2. The CDR3 totals 18 residues. Germline CDR1 and CDR2: SGHRS and YFSETQ. Trimming at V came to 0 bases and at J to 3 bases, leaving 13 bases not matched to a gene. The CDR3 loop reads CASSLEPTRASGNYEQYF. Here the CDR3 DNA reads TGCGCCAGCAGCTTGGAACCGACGCGGGCTAGCGGGAACTACGAGCAGTACTTC. Complete variable domain (other parts from reference TRBV5-1 and TRBJ2-7): KAGVTQTPRYLIKTRGQQVTLSCSPISGHRSVSWYQQTPGQGLQFLFEYFSETQRNKGNFPGRFSGRQFSNSRSEMNVSTLELGDSALYLCASSLEPTRASGNYEQYFGPGTRLTVT.

The chain links TRBV5-1 to TRBJ2-7; 9 bases are a match to TRBD1. The germline V gene encodes CDR1 SGHRS and CDR2 YFSETQ. V lost 3 bases and J lost 3; bases outside the gene matches: 4. The CDR3 is 14 amino acids. The DNA of the CDR3 is TGCGCCAGCAGCTCCGACAGGGGGGGCTACGAGCAGTACTTC. Translation: CASSSDRGGYEQYF.

V usage is TRBV9 and J usage is TRBJ1-2; the match to TRBD1 covers 12 bases. With V trimmed by 4 bases and J by 1 base, 8 bases remained unmatched. The CDR3 totals 17 residues. CDR1 is SGDLS and CDR2 is YYNGEE in the germline V gene. The CDR3 reads CASSPTGQGAINYGYTF. The CDR3 DNA reads TGTGCCAGCAGCCCGACGGGACAGGGGGCTATTAACTATGGCTACACCTTC.

The V call is TRBV2, the J call TRBJ1-5, with 9 bases matching TRBD1. This CDR3 has 14 residues. J was trimmed by 5 bases and V by 3 bases; bases with no gene match: 2. From germline, CDR1 is SNHLY and CDR2 FYNNEI. CDR3 loop: CASSDGTGYQPQHF. The CDR3, as DNA: TGTGCCAGCAGTGACGGGACAGGGTATCAGCCCCAGCATTTT. Variable domain in full (rest from reference TRBV2 and TRBJ1-5): EPEVTQTPSHQVTQMGQEVILRCVPISNHLYFYWYRQILGQKVEFLVSFYNNEISEKSEIFDDQFSVERPDGSNFTLKIRSTKLEDSAMYFCASSDGTGYQPQHFGDGTRLSIL.

This rearrangement joins TRBV27 to TRBJ2-3, with 7 bases that match TRBD2. The germline V gene has CDR1 MNHEY and CDR2 SMNVEV (reference sequence). The CDR3 totals 15 residues. The trim removed 2 bases at V and 1 base at J, leaving 3 bases unmatched. The CDR3 is CASSLRSGGTDTQYF. The CDR3 DNA sequence: TGTGCCAGCAGTTTACGGAGCGGGGGCACAGATACGCAGTATTTT.

The genes are TRBV6-2 or TRBV6-3 and TRBJ1-1, with a possible D match to TRBD1 (5 bases). Trimming left V 0 bases short and J 10 bases short, with 15 bases between. Germline V gene data show CDR1 as MNHEY and CDR2 as SVGEGT. The CDR3 runs to 14 residues. CDR3 DNA: TGTGCCAGCAGTTACTCCGACAGATATAAAGGAGCTTTCTTT. Protein: CASSYSDRYKGAFF.

The chain is built from TRBV28 and TRBJ2-7; 9 nucleotides match TRBD2. The CDR3 is 15 amino acids. After removal of 3 bases from V and 3 bases from J, the junction contained 6 bases not matched to a gene. The germline V gene encodes CDR1 MDHEN and CDR2 SYDVKM. The CDR3 loop is CASSFWGLAHYEQYF. The CDR3, as DNA: TGTGCCAGCAGTTTCTGGGGACTAGCCCACTACGAGCAGTACTTC.

The V call is TRBV4-2, the J call TRBJ1-4; no definite D call. CDR3 length: 16 residues. The V end was cut by 1 base, the J end by 0 bases, with 9 bases between. CDR1 is LGHNA and CDR2 is YNFKEQ in the germline V gene. DNA of the CDR3: TGTGCCAGCAGCCAAGCTCAACGGGCAACTAATGAAAAACTGTTTTTT. Translated, it gives CASSQAQRATNEKLFF.

This chain connects TRBV9 to TRBJ1-1; tentatively, D is TRBD1 (5 bases). This CDR3 is 14 amino acids long. V was shortened by 0 bases and J by 7 bases, with 13 bases between the two germline ends. CDR1 is SGDLS and CDR2 is YYNGEE in the germline V gene. As DNA, the CDR3 is TGTGCCAGCAGCGTAGCCAGCAGGGCTAGTGAAGCTTTCTTT. Its protein product is CASSVASRASEAFF.

The V and J genes are TRBV10-3 and TRBJ2-2; 9 nucleotides line up with TRBD1. This CDR3 is 17 amino acids long. CDR1 is ENHRY and CDR2 is SYGVKD in the germline V gene. Trimming removed 3 bases from V and 5 bases from J; junction bases left unmatched: 10. CDR3 DNA sequence: TGTGCCATCAGTGATGGGACAGGGTATCCGGGAACCGGGGAGCTGTTTTTT. This sequence encodes CAISDGTGYPGTGELFF.

The rearrangement uses TRBV7-6 and TRBJ2-1, with 12 bases aligning to TRBD2. V trimming: 3 bases; J trimming: 4 bases; junction bases outside the gene matches: 4. Germline CDR1 SGHVS, CDR2 FNYEAQ. There are 16 residues in the CDR3. The CDR3 loop reads CASSFPSGRGYNEQFF. CDR3 bases: TGTGCCAGCAGCTTCCCTAGCGGGAGGGGTTACAATGAGCAGTTCTTC.

This sequence joins TRBV5-1 and TRBJ2-7; 9 nucleotides match TRBD1. Per germline, CDR1 SGHRS and CDR2 YFSETQ. This CDR3 spans 14 amino acids. Unmatched junction bases numbered 1, after V lost 0 bases and J lost 3 bases. Here the CDR3 DNA reads TGCGCCAGCAGCTTGGCGGGACAGGGCTACGAGCAGTACTTC. This translates into CASSLAGQGYEQYF.

This clone has a single count. The J gene is TRBJ1-2, the V gene TRBV15; the D gene is possibly TRBD1 (5 bases). Germline CDR1 is LNHNV and CDR2 is YYDKDF (reference sequence). Trimming removed 0 bases from V and 5 bases from J, with 10 bases in between. This CDR3 has 14 amino acids. The CDR3 loop reads CATSRDPGGYGYTF. The CDR3 nucleotides are TGTGCCACCAGCAGAGATCCGGGGGGGTATGGCTACACCTTC.

The chain joins TRBV28 to TRBJ1-5; weak D call: TRBD1 (6 bases). Germline V gene sequence: CDR1 MDHEN, CDR2 SYDVKM. The CDR3 sequence is 15 residues long. V dropped 4 bases and J dropped 3 bases, with 13 bases sitting between them. CDR3 loop: CASSSSGVTNQPQHF. The CDR3 DNA reads TGTGCCAGCAGTTCGTCAGGGGTCACCAATCAGCCCCAGCATTTT. Variable domain in full (rest from reference TRBV28 and TRBJ1-5): DVKVTQSSRYLVKRTGEKVFLECVQDMDHENMFWYRQDPGLGLRLIYFSYDVKMKEKGDIPEGYSVSREKKERFSLILESASTNQTSMYLCASSSSGVTNQPQHFGDGTRLSIL.

The chain combines TRBV28 with TRBJ1-2; D call uncertain. CDR1 and CDR2 (germline): MDHEN, SYDVKM. Trimming took 6 bases from V and 5 from J, leaving 19 bases between them. This CDR3 contains 15 residues. CDR3 sequence reads: CASSPVNYVFYGYTF. The CDR3 nucleotides are TGTGCCAGCAGCCCCGTAAACTACGTCTTTTATGGCTACACCTTC.

The V gene is TRBV14, the J gene TRBJ1-5, with 7 bases matching TRBD1. Germline V gives CDR1 SGHDN, CDR2 FVKESK. The CDR3 consists of 14 residues. V was pared by 4 bases and J by 6 bases, with 6 bases of the junction left unmatched. The CDR3 reads CASSPTGSVQPQHF. The CDR3 nucleotides are TGTGCCAGCAGCCCGACAGGGTCGGTTCAGCCCCAGCATTTT.